This T cell receptor (beta chain) was observed in a study of cytomegalovirus exposure and HLA in healthy donors. Study-wide results and limits: TCR sequences were mostly rare, though some public TCRs occurred in many donors.

Germline V gene sequence: CDR1 KGHSH, CDR2 LQKENI. This CDR3 is 15 amino acids long. Trimming removed 1 base from V and 0 bases from J, with 7 bases in between. As to this clone: Its antigen is still unknown.

The repertoire was sequenced with immunoSEQ multiplex PCR; TCRdb's copy has only in-frame clones and lacks some. The table has under 150,000 clones, approximately 90% seen once. The chain joins TRBV18 to TRBJ1-3; unclear D gene. The receptor comes from a man between 18 and 35 years old in good health and CMV-seronegative. The specimen sequenced was PBMCs. The CDR3: CASSPRWSSGNTIYF. The DNA of the CDR3 is TGTGCCAGCTCACCACGATGGAGCTCTGGAAACACCATATATTTT.